Listed here are 20 T cell receptor beta chains from one sample, sequenced in a study of T-cell memory formation after mild COVID-19. From the 5' RACE reads, TCRdb called clonotypes with MiXCR, one entry per CDR3 protein. The sample shows some 350,000 distinct CDR3 sequences, approximately 13% of them seen only once. What was sequenced was PBMCs or a T cell subset sorted from them (not recorded which). The receptors here all came from a man between 18 and 35 years old who had mild COVID-19 (a few samples of this study predate the infection). Cell type and time point are not known.

The genes are TRBV5-1 and TRBJ1-2; the D is unclear. The CDR3 sequence is 12 residues long. CDR1 and CDR2 (germline): SGHRS, YFSETQ. Trimming took 5 bases from V and 7 from J, leaving 12 bases between them. The CDR3 nucleotides read TGCGCCAGCAGGACCCCAGGTGCTGGCTACACCTTC. Protein sequence: CASRTPGAGYTF.

V usage is TRBV29-1 and J usage is TRBJ1-1, with D hard to call. V lost 4 bases, J lost 1 base, and 7 bases lay in between. This CDR3 contains 12 residues. CDR1 and CDR2 (germline): SQVTM, ANQGSEA. The CDR3 spells CSVGMENTEAFF. The CDR3 bases are TGCAGCGTTGGTATGGAGAACACTGAAGCTTTCTTT.

This sequence joins TRBV4-1 and TRBJ1-1; D unclear. With 1 base removed from V and 4 bases from J, the gap between germline ends came to 19 bases. This CDR3 is 17 amino acids long. Germline loops: CDR1 MGHRA, CDR2 YSYEKL. The CDR3 protein is CASSQVSRGMGSTEAFF. The CDR3 DNA reads TGCGCCAGCAGCCAAGTTTCCCGAGGTATGGGCTCCACTGAAGCTTTCTTT.

This chain links TRBV5-5 with TRBJ1-2; no definite D call. CDR3 size: 11 residues. V was pared by 2 bases and J by 7 bases, with 6 bases between. Germline CDR1 SGHKS, CDR2 YYEKEE (reference sequence). Here the CDR3 DNA reads TGTGCCAGCAGCTTCGGGCCTGGCTACACCTTC. Protein sequence: CASSFGPGYTF.

This clonotype has more than one count but fewer than ten. The rearrangement uses TRBV7-2 and TRBJ2-2; TRBD1 aligns across 7 bases. CDR1 and CDR2 (germline): SGHTA, FQGNSA. The J segment lost 1 base and the V segment lost 5 bases, leaving 4 bases of the junction unmatched. The CDR3 runs to 15 residues. This CDR3 reads CASSLWTGNTGELFF. CDR3 in DNA: TGTGCCAGCAGCCTCTGGACAGGGAACACCGGGGAGCTGTTTTTT. Variable domain in full (rest from reference TRBV7-2 and TRBJ2-2): GAGVSQSPSNKVTEKGKDVELRCDPISGHTALYWYRQSLGQGLEFLIYFQGNSAPDKSGLPSDRFSAERTGGSVSTLTIQRTQQEDSAVYLCASSLWTGNTGELFFGEGSRLTVL.

This clonotype was recorded many times. This sequence joins TRBV5-1 and TRBJ2-4; D is perhaps TRBD2 (6 bases). The CDR3 extends over 14 amino acids. With 3 bases removed from V and 5 bases from J, the gap between germline ends came to 12 bases. In germline, CDR1 is SGHRS, CDR2 YFSETQ. In DNA, the CDR3 is TGCGCCAGCAGCTCAGGAGGGGACGAAAACATTCAGTACTTC. Protein sequence: CASSSGGDENIQYF.

This clonotype was detected a few times. The chain uses TRBV12-3 or TRBV12-4 and TRBJ2-3; tentative D call: TRBD1 (5 bases). With 8 bases removed from V and 5 bases from J, the gap between germline ends came to 14 bases. The CDR3 totals 13 residues. The CDR3 region has the DNA TGTGCCAGCGAGCCCAGGGTGGGAGATACGCAGTATTTT. Protein product: CASEPRVGDTQYF.

The chain combines TRBV7-9 with TRBJ2-1, with 13 bases fitting TRBD2. Trimming took 4 bases from V and 8 from J; bases not matched to a gene: 8. The CDR3 is 16 residues long. Germline-derived CDR1 and CDR2 are SEHNR and FQNEAQ (reference sequence). Written as DNA, the CDR3 is TGTGCCAGCAGCTCTACTAGCGGGGGGGCCTTCCATGAGCAGTTCTTC. This translates into CASSSTSGGAFHEQFF. The full variable domain, its missing parts supplied by reference TRBV7-9 and TRBJ2-1, is DTGVSQNPRHKITKRGQNVTFRCDPISEHNRLYWYRQTLGQGPEFLTYFQNEAQLEKSRLLSDRFSAERPKGSFSTLEIQRTEQGDSAMYLCASSSTSGGAFHEQFFGPGTRLTVL.

Many counts were recorded for this clonotype. This rearrangement joins TRBV4-3 to TRBJ2-5; the D is unclear. This CDR3 is 13 amino acids long. V shed 0 bases and J shed 5 bases, with 7 bases lying between them. Germline lookup yields CDR1 LGHNA and CDR2 YSLEER. DNA for the CDR3: TGCGCCAGCAGCCAAGATAGCCCGGAGACCCAGTACTTC. Its protein is CASSQDSPETQYF.

The rearrangement joins TRBV7-3 to TRBJ1-1, with unresolved D. V lost 4 bases and J lost 0, with 6 bases in between. CDR1 is SGHTA and CDR2 is FQGTGA in the germline V gene. The CDR3 totals 13 residues. The CDR3 loop reads CASSYQMNTEAFF. In DNA, the CDR3 is TGTGCCAGCAGCTATCAGATGAACACTGAAGCTTTCTTT.

The rearrangement uses TRBV10-3 and TRBJ2-2; D perhaps matches TRBD2 (6 bases). The CDR3 spans 13 residues. CDR1 and CDR2 from the germline V gene are ENHRY and SYGVKD. V lost 6 bases and J lost 3, with 8 bases in between. The CDR3 sequence: CAIRPSDTGELFF. The CDR3 DNA is TGTGCCATCAGGCCTAGCGACACCGGGGAGCTGTTTTTT.

This clonotype was picked up many times. This chain joins TRBV7-2 and TRBJ2-1, with 12 bases that match TRBD2. The CDR3 is 15 residues long. CDR1 is SGHTA, CDR2 FQGNSA, per germline. The V segment lost 4 bases and the J segment 2 bases; nucleotides outside the gene matches: 0. The CDR3 region has the DNA TGTGCCAGCAGCTCTAGCGGGGGGGCCTACAATGAGCAGTTCTTC. Translating it yields CASSSSGGAYNEQFF.

This chain joins TRBV5-8 and TRBJ2-7, with 15 bases matching TRBD2. Germline V gene sequence: CDR1 SGHTS, CDR2 YDEGEE. This CDR3 has 15 residues. V lost 2 bases and J lost 4; bases outside the gene matches: 1. The CDR3: CASSFGTSGGYEQYF. For the CDR3, the DNA is TGTGCCAGCAGCTTCGGGACTAGCGGGGGGTACGAGCAGTACTTC.

On this clonotype: This may be a read error: a much more frequent sequence differs by one nucleotide. This chain joins TRBV12-3 or TRBV12-4 and TRBJ1-5; D is possibly TRBD1 (5 bases). With 1 base removed from V and 4 bases from J, the gap between germline ends came to 11 bases. This CDR3 is built from 15 residues. CDR3 DNA: TGTGCCAGCAGTTTAGTGGGGAGGGGAAATCAGCCCCAGCATTTT. Translation: CASSLVGRGNQPQHF.

V and J are TRBV11-3 and TRBJ2-1; TRBD2 agrees at 8 bases. Germline values: CDR1 SGHNT, CDR2 YENEEA. This CDR3 region has 15 residues. Unmatched junction bases numbered 5, after V lost 5 bases and J lost 2 bases. The chain's CDR3 is CASSPGRGTYNEQFF. CDR3 DNA sequence: TGTGCCAGCAGCCCCGGGAGGGGTACCTACAATGAGCAGTTCTTC.

This sequence joins TRBV7-2 and TRBJ1-1, with TRBD1 as a possible D gene (6 bases). The CDR3 totals 13 residues. Germline CDR1 SGHTA, CDR2 FQGNSA. The ends were cut back, 7 bases at V and 3 bases at J, with 12 bases in the middle. The DNA of the CDR3 is TGTGCCAGCAACAACAGGGTAGACACTGAAGCTTTCTTT. This sequence encodes CASNNRVDTEAFF.

The chain links TRBV6-5 to TRBJ1-2, with D possibly matching TRBD1 (5 bases). The V end lost 0 bases, the J end lost 2 bases, and 10 bases lay between the germline ends. This CDR3 contains 15 residues. Germline CDR1 and CDR2: MNHEY and SVGAGI. CDR3 DNA: TGTGCCAGCAGTTACTCTGGGGCAGGGAACTATGGCTACACCTTC. This encodes CASSYSGAGNYGYTF.

This clonotype was detected a few times. The chain recombines TRBV3-1 with TRBJ2-3; 9 positions match TRBD2. J lost 2 bases, V lost 5 bases, and 5 bases had no gene match. Looked up from germline, CDR1 is LGHDT and CDR2 is YNNKEL (reference sequence). The CDR3 consists of 15 residues. CDR3: CASSTRLAATDTQYF. CDR3 nucleotide sequence: TGTGCCAGCAGCACTCGACTAGCGGCCACAGATACGCAGTATTTT.

The CDR3 spells CASSLQGSEDTQYF. For the CDR3, the DNA is TGTGCCAGCAGCCTACAGGGTAGTGAGGATACGCAGTATTTT. The rearrangement joins TRBV3-1 to TRBJ2-3; D may be TRBD1 (6 bases). The CDR3 contains 14 residues. The V end was cut by 4 bases, the J end by 6 bases, with 14 bases between. Germline V gene lookup returns CDR1 LGHDT and CDR2 YNNKEL (reference sequence).

This clonotype was picked up many times. J is TRBJ1-1 and V is TRBV28, with 8 bases matching TRBD1. Unmatched junction bases numbered 4, after V lost 8 bases and J lost 5 bases. Germline CDR1 is MDHEN and CDR2 is SYDVKM. The CDR3 length is 12 residues. In DNA, the CDR3 is TGTGCCAGCGGAACAGGGGGTACTGAAGCTTTCTTT. Encoded protein: CASGTGGTEAFF.